This is a list of T cell receptor beta chains from one sample in a study of cytomegalovirus exposure and HLA in healthy donors. Data came from immunoSEQ multiplex PCR; TCRdb stores just in-frame clones and leaves some out. The profile shows fewer than 200,000 clones, roughly three quarters of them singletons. Material for sequencing was PBMCs. All receptors derive from a man between 40 and 49 years old in good health and CMV-seropositive. CDR3s leave out the opening cysteine and the closing phenylalanine or tryptophan. The order of the fields is V gene, J gene, CDR3 protein.

V gene: TRBV7-3; J gene: TRBJ1-1; CDR3 protein: ASSLRGGDGTEAF
V gene: TRBV13; J gene: TRBJ1-5; CDR3 protein: ASSERGGAGQPQH
V gene: TRBV11-2; J gene: TRBJ2-7; CDR3 protein: ASSPLNRRGRYEQY
V gene: TRBV5-1; J gene: TRBJ2-1; CDR3 protein: ASSLGQEGLF
V gene: TRBV7-3; J gene: TRBJ2-1; CDR3 protein: ASSLSRGSYNEQF
V gene: TRBV9; J gene: TRBJ1-4; CDR3 protein: ASSFRPDSDEKLF
V gene: TRBV28; J gene: TRBJ2-4; CDR3 protein: ASSLGGGADIQY
V gene: TRBV6-5; J gene: TRBJ1-3; CDR3 protein: ASSSLGAGNTIY
V gene: TRBV14; J gene: TRBJ1-6; CDR3 protein: ASSHRGVVTGDNSPLH
V gene: TRBV19; J gene: TRBJ1-6; CDR3 protein: ASSTRRDRGRRSYNSPLH
V gene: TRBV6-1; J gene: TRBJ1-6; CDR3 protein: ASSKGQGNSPLH
V gene: TRBV28; J gene: TRBJ1-6; CDR3 protein: ASTTGYNSPLH
V gene: TRBV29-1; J gene: TRBJ2-5; CDR3 protein: SAGQGRETQY
V gene: TRBV5-6; J gene: TRBJ1-5; CDR3 protein: ASSRGGQGGGSPQH
V gene: TRBV6-6; J gene: TRBJ1-5; CDR3 protein: ASSYLASLGNQPQH
V gene: TRBV6-4; J gene: TRBJ1-2; CDR3 protein: ASSDSYKQGRDYGYT
V gene: TRBV6-5; J gene: TRBJ2-7; CDR3 protein: ASSYSGQQYEQY
V gene: TRBV5-4; J gene: TRBJ1-4; CDR3 protein: ASSLEPEPNEKLF
V gene: TRBV11-3; J gene: TRBJ2-3; CDR3 protein: ASSLGGSGGITDTQY
V gene: TRBV27; J gene: TRBJ2-7; CDR3 protein: ASSPDRYYEQY
V gene: TRBV9; J gene: TRBJ2-3; CDR3 protein: ASSVGVGGGGNTDTQY
V gene: TRBV5-1; J gene: TRBJ2-6; CDR3 protein: ASSEDWVGANVLT
V gene: TRBV7-9; J gene: TRBJ1-2; CDR3 protein: ASSLGAQGGYT
V gene: TRBV9; J gene: TRBJ1-1; CDR3 protein: ASSAGGASEAF
V gene: TRBV4-3; J gene: TRBJ2-5; CDR3 protein: ASSWGLSTGTQY
V gene: TRBV27; J gene: TRBJ1-2; CDR3 protein: ASSFSITIGERNYGYT
V gene: TRBV6-1; J gene: TRBJ1-5; CDR3 protein: ASGPGHHSNQPQH
V gene: TRBV5-1; J gene: TRBJ2-1; CDR3 protein: ASSFGLAGGSHNEQF
V gene: TRBV30; J gene: TRBJ1-5; CDR3 protein: AWSVSGGNQPQH
V gene: TRBV11-2; J gene: TRBJ2-7; CDR3 protein: ASSFQGTPSYEQY
V gene: TRBV5-5; J gene: TRBJ1-4; CDR3 protein: ASSPTGTTNEKLF
V gene: TRBV4-3; J gene: TRBJ2-7; CDR3 protein: ASSQDLYSLEQY
V gene: TRBV19; J gene: TRBJ2-1; CDR3 protein: ASTPQGTGLLNEQF
V gene: TRBV19; J gene: TRBJ1-3; CDR3 protein: AGGSRGNTIY
V gene: TRBV7-9; J gene: TRBJ2-5; CDR3 protein: ASSPLLSREQY
V gene: TRBV28; J gene: TRBJ2-1; CDR3 protein: ASSLSGTGSSGGQF
V gene: TRBV27; J gene: TRBJ2-1; CDR3 protein: ASSFSGGADEQF
V gene: TRBV2; J gene: TRBJ2-7; CDR3 protein: ASSPRWGLAGGQGSYEQY
V gene: TRBV5-8; J gene: TRBJ1-6; CDR3 protein: ASSLAGEESPLH
V gene: TRBV7-8; J gene: TRBJ1-2; CDR3 protein: ASSLMTGPRPGYT
V gene: TRBV4-1; J gene: TRBJ1-1; CDR3 protein: ASSPPFRDIMNTEAF
V gene: TRBV2; J gene: TRBJ1-2; CDR3 protein: ASSENPTGSYGYT
V gene: TRBV11-2; J gene: TRBJ2-7; CDR3 protein: ASSFSGEQY
V gene: TRBV5-5; J gene: TRBJ1-5; CDR3 protein: ASRTDRGILMQPQH
V gene: TRBV6-7; J gene: TRBJ1-1; CDR3 protein: ASSYSRPSDQTKNTEAF
V gene: TRBV5-1; J gene: TRBJ2-5; CDR3 protein: ASRYRDPQETQY
V gene: TRBV11-2; J gene: TRBJ2-1; CDR3 protein: ASSLGLAWPEQF
V gene: TRBV5-6; J gene: TRBJ2-3; CDR3 protein: ASSRTSGGRGNTDTQY
V gene: TRBV29-1; J gene: TRBJ2-3; CDR3 protein: SVGQGGFSTDTQY